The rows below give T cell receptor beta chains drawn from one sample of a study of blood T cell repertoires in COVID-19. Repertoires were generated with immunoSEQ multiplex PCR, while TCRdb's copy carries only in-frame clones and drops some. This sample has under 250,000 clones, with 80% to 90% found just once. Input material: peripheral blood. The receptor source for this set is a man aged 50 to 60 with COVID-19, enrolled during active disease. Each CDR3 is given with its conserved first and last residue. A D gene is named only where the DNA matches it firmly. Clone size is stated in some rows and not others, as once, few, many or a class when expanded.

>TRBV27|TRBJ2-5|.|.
CASSSSGAQETQYF
TGTGCCAGCAGTTCCAGCGGAGCCCAAGAGACCCAGTACTTC
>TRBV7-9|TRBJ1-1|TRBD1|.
CASSSSPGQTMNTEAFF
TGTGCCAGCAGCTCTTCGCCGGGACAGACCATGAACACTGAAGCTTTCTTT
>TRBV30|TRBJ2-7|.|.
CAWSRIWYEQYF
TGTGCCTGGAGCAGGATATGGTACGAGCAGTACTTC
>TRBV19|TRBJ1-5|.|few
CASSMRAGNQPQHF
TGTGCCAGTAGTATGAGAGCGGGCAATCAGCCCCAGCATTTT
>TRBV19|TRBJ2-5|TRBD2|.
CASSGAGELAGGLRETQYF
TGTGCCAGTAGTGGAGCAGGGGAACTAGCGGGAGGGTTAAGAGAGACCCAGTACTTC
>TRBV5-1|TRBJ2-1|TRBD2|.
CASSPLAGDNEQFF
TGCGCCAGCAGCCCACTAGCGGGGGACAATGAGCAGTTCTTC
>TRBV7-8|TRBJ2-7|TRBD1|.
CASRLQGVDEQYF
TGTGCCAGCAGATTACAGGGGGTCGACGAGCAGTACTTC
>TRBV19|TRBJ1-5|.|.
CASSIEAISNQPQHF
TGTGCCAGTAGTATAGAGGCCATCAGCAATCAGCCCCAGCATTTT
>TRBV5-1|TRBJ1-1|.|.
CASRSGMNTEAFF
TGCGCCAGCAGATCGGGGATGAACACTGAAGCTTTCTTT
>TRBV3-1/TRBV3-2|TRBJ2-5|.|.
CASSQGFSQETQYF
TGTGCCAGCAGCCAAGGATTCAGCCAAGAGACCCAGTACTTC
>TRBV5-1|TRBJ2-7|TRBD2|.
CASSYSGTSGRYSYEQYF
TGCGCCAGCAGCTACTCCGGGACTAGCGGGAGATACTCCTACGAGCAGTACTTC
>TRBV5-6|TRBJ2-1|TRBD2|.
CASSWGLAEFSSYNEQFF
TGTGCCAGCAGCTGGGGACTAGCGGAATTTAGCTCCTACAATGAGCAGTTCTTC
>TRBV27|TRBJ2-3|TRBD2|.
CASSLLGLAGGTDTQYF
TGTGCCAGCAGTTTATTAGGGCTAGCGGGAGGCACAGATACGCAGTATTTT
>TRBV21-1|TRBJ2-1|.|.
CANTAGGGSYNEQFF
TGTGCCAACACCGCGGGGGGAGGGTCCTACAATGAGCAGTTCTTC
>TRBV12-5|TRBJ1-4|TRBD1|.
CASGGQSTNEKLFF
TGTGCTAGTGGGGGACAGTCAACTAATGAAAAACTGTTTTTT
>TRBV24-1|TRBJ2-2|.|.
CATSSPGPANTGELFF
TGTGCCACCAGTTCACCAGGGCCTGCGAACACCGGGGAGCTGTTTTTT
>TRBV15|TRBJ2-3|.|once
CATSREIGGGPDTQYF
TGTGCCACCAGCAGAGAAATCGGGGGAGGTCCAGATACGCAGTATTTT
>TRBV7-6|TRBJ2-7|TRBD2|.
CASSSTSGRANEQYF
TGTGCCAGCAGCTCCACTAGCGGGAGGGCCAACGAGCAGTACTTC
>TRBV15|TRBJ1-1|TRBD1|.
CATSRDRGSTEAFF
TGTGCCACCAGCAGAGACAGGGGGTCCACTGAAGCTTTCTTT
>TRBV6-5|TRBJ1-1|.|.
CASSYSAGLTEAFF
TGTGCCAGCAGTTACTCAGCGGGGCTGACTGAAGCTTTCTTT
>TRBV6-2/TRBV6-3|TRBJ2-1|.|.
CASSYSAEYNEQFF
TGTGCCAGCAGTTACTCCGCGGAGTACAATGAGCAGTTCTTC
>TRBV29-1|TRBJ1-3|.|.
CSAGGPDSGNTIYF
TGCAGCGCTGGGGGCCCGGACTCTGGAAACACCATATATTTT
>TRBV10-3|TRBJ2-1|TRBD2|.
CATHSGLAENNEQFF
TGTGCCACGCACTCGGGACTAGCGGAGAACAATGAGCAGTTCTTC
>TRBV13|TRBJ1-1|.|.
CASSSGRATEAFF
TGTGCCAGCAGTTCCGGCAGGGCCACTGAAGCTTTCTTT
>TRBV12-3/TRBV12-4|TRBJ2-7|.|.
CASSLPPGEQYF
TGTGCCAGCAGTTTGCCCCCAGGCGAGCAGTACTTC
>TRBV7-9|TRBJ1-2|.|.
CASSLEIPVGYGYTF
TGTGCCAGCAGCTTAGAAATTCCAGTTGGCTATGGCTACACCTTC
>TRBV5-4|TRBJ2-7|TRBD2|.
CASSLLGKRETYEQYF
TGTGCCAGCAGCTTGTTAGGCAAGCGGGAGACCTACGAGCAGTACTTC
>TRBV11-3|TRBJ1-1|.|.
CASSLLTSTEAFF
TGTGCCAGCAGCTTACTGACTTCCACTGAAGCTTTCTTT
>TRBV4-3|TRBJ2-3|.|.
CASSQDLSLSGTDTQYF
TGCGCCAGCAGCCAAGATCTATCCCTCTCGGGCACAGATACGCAGTATTTT
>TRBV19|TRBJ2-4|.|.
CASSISGSQAKNIQYF
TGTGCCAGTAGTATTAGCGGCTCCCAAGCCAAAAACATTCAGTACTTC
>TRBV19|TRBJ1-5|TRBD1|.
CASKPSQGAGPQHF
TGTGCCAGTAAGCCATCCCAGGGGGCCGGGCCCCAGCATTTT
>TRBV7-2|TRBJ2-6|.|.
CASSLGQGLSGANVLTF
TGTGCCAGCAGCTTGGGGCAGGGGCTAAGTGGGGCCAACGTCCTGACTTTC
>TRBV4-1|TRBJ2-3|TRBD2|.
CASSQALAGTDTQYF
TGCGCCAGCAGCCAAGCCCTAGCGGGCACAGATACGCAGTATTTT
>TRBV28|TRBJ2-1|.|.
CASTLASYNEQFF
TGTGCCAGCACCCTAGCGAGTTACAATGAGCAGTTCTTC
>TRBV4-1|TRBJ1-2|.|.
CASSQVGQVADGYTF
TGCGCCAGCAGCCAAGTGGGCCAGGTAGCGGATGGCTACACCTTC
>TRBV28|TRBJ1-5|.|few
CASRPGVALYSNQPQHF
TGTGCCAGCAGACCAGGGGTCGCCCTTTATAGCAATCAGCCCCAGCATTTT
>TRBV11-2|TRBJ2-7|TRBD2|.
CASSLDPGGLAGVSSYEQYF
TGTGCCAGCAGCTTAGATCCAGGGGGACTAGCGGGAGTGAGCTCCTACGAGCAGTACTTC
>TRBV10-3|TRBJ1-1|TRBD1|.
CAISESGGWPGTGVAEAFF
TGTGCCATCAGTGAGTCTGGCGGATGGCCGGGGACAGGGGTGGCTGAAGCTTTCTTT
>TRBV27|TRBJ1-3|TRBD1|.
CASSLYGRTGAGNTIYF
TGTGCCAGCAGTTTATATGGTCGCACAGGGGCTGGAAACACCATATATTTT